Sequencing of this TCR beta chain was carried out in a study of blood T cells in healthy people across ages. Total RNA, at least 5.5 micrograms per sample, came from PBMCs. V was cut by 1 base and J by 2 bases, with 9 bases left in between. This CDR3 region has 15 residues. Primers used in a second PCR of roughly 6 to 12 cycles were a sample-barcoded 5' primer and a J-beta primer mix. A template-switch adaptor that had 12 random nucleotides put a tag on each cDNA molecule. TCRdb independently ran MiXCR on the 5' RACE reads; one entry per CDR3 protein. The data contain over 500,000 distinct CDR3 sequences, approximately 52% of them singletons.

The sequencing input was blood. The source is a woman aged 80 or older in good health. The V call is TRBV12-3 or TRBV12-4, the J call TRBJ1-3; no reliable D call. The DNA of the CDR3 is TGTGCCAGCAGTTTAGATGGTAGGGCTGGAAACACCATATATTTT. Protein: CASSLDGRAGNTIYF.